This T cell receptor (beta chain) came from a study of early T cells in non-severe SARS-CoV-2 infection. For the study at large: Sequencing input comprised bulk RNA from unsorted whole blood; chain pairing was not available.

The CDR3 is made up of 14 amino acids. CDR1 is LGHDT, CDR2 YNNKEL, per germline (reference sequence). V was cut by 1 base and J by 4 bases, with 8 bases left in between. TCRdb fed the 5' RACE reads into MiXCR, producing one record per CDR3 protein. The table includes just over 65,000 distinct CDR3 sequences, about 13% detected once. This clonotype was observed a few times. What it binds is unknown. Study-wide results and caveats: VDJdb matching favored anti-spike CD8 responses, missing private and CD4 specificities.

The chain uses TRBV3-1 and TRBJ1-5; D is possibly TRBD1 (5 bases). The receptor's source is an adult who was a healthcare worker with PCR-confirmed SARS-CoV-2 infection or an uninfected control (not recorded which). The specimen was whole blood. CDR3 sequence: CASSQVGGNQPQHF. The CDR3, as DNA: TGTGCCAGCAGCCAAGTTGGGGGTAATCAGCCCCAGCATTTT.